A selection of T cell receptor beta chains follows, all from one sample in a study of neurological immune-mediated disorders. TCRdb recomputed calls from the 5' RACE reads with MiXCR, one row per CDR3 protein. The sample shows tens of thousands of distinct CDR3 sequences, 4.5% of them seen only once. Specimen: PBMCs. The origin of the receptors is a man aged 25-40 years with multiple sclerosis. Both conserved end residues are part of each CDR3. The order of the fields is clone size, J gene, D gene, V gene, CDR3 protein, CDR3 DNA. D genes are given only for firm matches. Rows give clone size only sometimes, using once, few, many, or a class for an expanded clone.

clone_size: many
j_call: TRBJ2-1
d_call: TRBD1
v_call: TRBV5-1
cdr3_aa: CASSPGTGVGEQFF
cdr3_nt: TGCGCCAGCAGCCCGGGGACAGGTGTAGGGGAGCAGTTCTTC

clone_size: few
j_call: TRBJ2-1
d_call: TRBD2
v_call: TRBV4-1
cdr3_aa: CASSHGGGNYNEQFF
cdr3_nt: TGCGCCAGCAGCCACGGGGGGGGGAATTACAATGAGCAGTTCTTC

clone_size: NA
j_call: TRBJ1-2
d_call: NA
v_call: TRBV20-1
cdr3_aa: CSATLNYGYTF
cdr3_nt: TGCAGTGCTACGCTTAACTATGGCTACACCTTC

clone_size: many
j_call: TRBJ1-1
d_call: TRBD1
v_call: TRBV6-5
cdr3_aa: CASSPDRGRNTEAFF
cdr3_nt: TGTGCCAGCAGTCCGGACAGGGGGCGGAACACTGAAGCTTTCTTT

clone_size: NA
j_call: TRBJ1-4
d_call: TRBD1
v_call: TRBV15
cdr3_aa: CATSGRQGSVVGEKLFF
cdr3_nt: TGTGCCACCAGCGGGCGACAGGGGTCGGTAGTCGGTGAAAAACTGTTTTTT

clone_size: NA
j_call: TRBJ2-2
d_call: TRBD1
v_call: TRBV29-1
cdr3_aa: CSVCGTGDGTGELFF
cdr3_nt: TGCAGCGTCTGCGGGACAGGGGACGGCACCGGGGAGCTGTTTTTT

clone_size: NA
j_call: TRBJ2-7
d_call: NA
v_call: TRBV10-3
cdr3_aa: CAISEGGWAYEQYF
cdr3_nt: TGTGCCATCAGTGAGGGGGGATGGGCCTACGAGCAGTACTTC

clone_size: many
j_call: TRBJ2-3
d_call: NA
v_call: TRBV24-1
cdr3_aa: CATSDLPQVSDTQYF
cdr3_nt: TGTGCCACCAGTGATTTGCCTCAGGTTTCAGATACGCAGTATTTT

clone_size: NA
j_call: TRBJ2-1
d_call: NA
v_call: TRBV7-6
cdr3_aa: CARNSSAFYNEQFF
cdr3_nt: TGTGCCAGAAATTCGAGCGCATTCTACAATGAGCAGTTCTTC

clone_size: many
j_call: TRBJ2-3
d_call: NA
v_call: TRBV9
cdr3_aa: CASSEGLTTDTQYF
cdr3_nt: TGTGCCAGCAGCGAGGGACTTACCACAGATACGCAGTATTTT

clone_size: many
j_call: TRBJ1-1
d_call: NA
v_call: TRBV27
cdr3_aa: CASRTADSPNTEAFF
cdr3_nt: TGTGCCAGCAGAACGGCGGACAGTCCGAACACTGAAGCTTTCTTT

clone_size: many
j_call: TRBJ2-1
d_call: NA
v_call: TRBV11-2
cdr3_aa: CASSLDSRPYNEQFF
cdr3_nt: TGTGCCAGCAGCTTAGACAGTCGACCCTACAATGAGCAGTTCTTC

clone_size: many
j_call: TRBJ2-6
d_call: NA
v_call: TRBV30
cdr3_aa: CAWDYLGANVLTF
cdr3_nt: TGTGCCTGGGACTACCTTGGGGCCAACGTCCTGACTTTC

clone_size: many
j_call: TRBJ2-1
d_call: NA
v_call: TRBV15
cdr3_aa: CATSPPGSRYNEQFF
cdr3_nt: TGTGCCACCAGCCCGCCGGGGAGTCGATACAATGAGCAGTTCTTC

clone_size: many
j_call: TRBJ2-3
d_call: NA
v_call: TRBV2
cdr3_aa: CASRRGGDTQYF
cdr3_nt: TGTGCCAGCAGGCGCGGAGGCGATACGCAGTATTTT

clone_size: many
j_call: TRBJ1-1
d_call: TRBD1
v_call: TRBV10-3
cdr3_aa: CAIRPAGGYTEAFF
cdr3_nt: TGTGCCATCAGACCCGCAGGGGGTTACACTGAAGCTTTCTTT

clone_size: many
j_call: TRBJ2-3
d_call: TRBD1
v_call: TRBV20-1
cdr3_aa: CSAGDRGTDTQYF
cdr3_nt: TGCAGTGCTGGGGACAGGGGCACAGATACGCAGTATTTT

clone_size: NA
j_call: TRBJ1-5
d_call: NA
v_call: TRBV6-2/TRBV6-3
cdr3_aa: CASKTVDSNQPQHF
cdr3_nt: TGTGCCAGTAAGACAGTCGATAGCAATCAGCCCCAGCATTTT

clone_size: many
j_call: TRBJ1-1
d_call: TRBD1
v_call: TRBV7-9
cdr3_aa: CASTLTGGNTEAFF
cdr3_nt: TGTGCCAGCACCCTGACAGGGGGGAACACTGAAGCTTTCTTT

clone_size: NA
j_call: TRBJ1-2
d_call: NA
v_call: TRBV5-6
cdr3_aa: CASSWGDYGYTF
cdr3_nt: TGTGCCAGCAGCTGGGGGGACTATGGCTACACCTTC

clone_size: many
j_call: TRBJ1-5
d_call: TRBD1
v_call: TRBV2
cdr3_aa: CASSRQGARQPQHF
cdr3_nt: TGTGCCAGCAGTCGACAGGGGGCCAGGCAGCCCCAGCATTTT

clone_size: many
j_call: TRBJ2-3
d_call: NA
v_call: TRBV24-1
cdr3_aa: CATSDTGTTDTQYF
cdr3_nt: TGTGCCACCAGTGATACCGGGACCACAGATACGCAGTATTTT

clone_size: many
j_call: TRBJ1-4
d_call: NA
v_call: TRBV20-1
cdr3_aa: CSARDRGRREKLFF
cdr3_nt: TGCAGTGCTAGAGATCGAGGACGTAGAGAAAAACTGTTTTTT

clone_size: many
j_call: TRBJ2-5
d_call: TRBD2
v_call: TRBV29-1
cdr3_aa: CSVLATGGTETQYF
cdr3_nt: TGCAGCGTTCTCGCCACCGGGGGGACAGAGACCCAGTACTTC

clone_size: many
j_call: TRBJ2-7
d_call: NA
v_call: TRBV3-1
cdr3_aa: CASSQGQVHYEQYF
cdr3_nt: TGTGCCAGCAGCCAAGGACAGGTCCACTACGAGCAGTACTTC

clone_size: many
j_call: TRBJ2-5
d_call: TRBD1
v_call: TRBV20-1
cdr3_aa: CSATVRQGRMLETQYF
cdr3_nt: TGCAGTGCTACCGTCAGACAGGGTCGAATGTTGGAGACCCAGTACTTC

clone_size: many
j_call: TRBJ1-5
d_call: TRBD1
v_call: TRBV5-5
cdr3_aa: CASSQDRGNQPQHF
cdr3_nt: TGTGCCAGCAGCCAGGACAGGGGCAATCAGCCCCAGCATTTT

clone_size: many
j_call: TRBJ1-2
d_call: NA
v_call: TRBV10-3
cdr3_aa: CAISESGMVGYTF
cdr3_nt: TGTGCCATCAGTGAATCCGGAATGGTCGGCTACACCTTC

clone_size: many
j_call: TRBJ2-2
d_call: NA
v_call: TRBV3-1
cdr3_aa: CASSRTANTGELFF
cdr3_nt: TGTGCCAGCAGCCGGACAGCGAACACCGGGGAGCTGTTTTTT